What follows are 13 T cell receptor beta chains derived from one specimen sequenced in a study of shared clonotypes between healthy human individuals. Sequencing was performed with immunoSEQ multiplex PCR; in TCRdb, only in-frame clones are kept and a portion is missing. The profile shows roughly 200,000 clones, 60% to 75% of them singletons. Sequenced sample: memory CD4+ T cells sorted from blood. Noted subset: CD45RA-negative fraction. Receptors originate from a man younger than 45 in good health.

This clone was detected a few times. The gene calls are TRBV28 and TRBJ1-5; no reliable D call. The CDR3 is 13 amino acids. V was clipped by 9 bases and J by 2 bases, with 11 bases between them. Germline values: CDR1 MDHEN, CDR2 SYDVKM. CDR3 in amino acids: CASAGRGNQPQHF. The CDR3 region has the DNA TGTGCCAGTGCCGGGCGGGGCAATCAGCCCCAGCATTTT.

In the case of this clone: An end of the junction differs from the germline gene, which may be a read error. DNA for the CDR3: TGTGCGACAATCCGGGACAGGGGATTCTCCCACGAGCAGTACTTC. Amino acid sequence: CATIRDRGFSHEQYF. The rearrangement links TRBV6-1 to TRBJ2-7, with 10 bases that match TRBD1. In germline, CDR1 is MNHNS, CDR2 SASEGT. The CDR3 loop spans 15 amino acids.

This clone has only a few counts. The V gene is TRBV5-1, the J gene TRBJ2-7, with 8 bases fitting TRBD2. CDR1 and CDR2 (germline): SGHRS, YFSETQ. The CDR3 is 13 amino acids. The V segment lost 4 bases and the J segment 6 bases; nucleotides outside the gene matches: 6. The CDR3 sequence: CASSAGTRGEQYF. CDR3 in DNA: TGCGCCAGCAGCGCCGGGACTAGGGGCGAGCAGTACTTC.

This clone has more than one count but fewer than ten. V usage is TRBV28 and J usage is TRBJ2-5; the match to TRBD2 covers 8 bases. From germline, CDR1 is MDHEN and CDR2 SYDVKM. V lost 8 bases to trimming and J lost 0 bases; unmatched junction nucleotides: 11. This CDR3 contains 16 residues. CDR3 in amino acids: CASELIAGTYQETQYF. The CDR3 DNA is TGTGCCAGCGAATTAATAGCGGGGACATACCAAGAGACCCAGTACTTC.

There are a few counts of this clone. This sequence joins TRBV27 and TRBJ1-3; no reliable D call. This CDR3 contains 14 residues. Looked up from germline, CDR1 is MNHEY and CDR2 is SMNVEV (reference sequence). V lost 2 bases and J 8 bases, leaving 13 bases between the germline ends. CDR3 sequence (DNA): TGTGCCAGCAGTTTAGGAGGGAATCTGGACACCATATATTTT. Its protein product is CASSLGGNLDTIYF.

Comment on this clone: Different DNA sequences within this sample yield the same CDR3. The CDR3 coding sequence is TGCAGCGTCAGGACAGGATACGAGCAGTACTTC. Encoded protein: CSVRTGYEQYF. The genes are TRBV29-1 and TRBJ2-7; 7 bases fit TRBD1. The CDR3 runs 11 residues. CDR1 SQVTM and CDR2 ANQGSEA come from the germline V gene. Trimming at V came to 6 bases and at J to 4 bases, leaving 3 bases not matched to a gene.

The chain is built from TRBV7-8 and TRBJ1-5; possible D gene TRBD1, 5 bases. The germline V and J ends were trimmed by 9 bases and 6 bases, with 24 bases remaining between them. This CDR3 spans 16 amino acids. Germline V gives CDR1 SGHVS, CDR2 FQNEAQ. The CDR3 loop reads CARVTPNGGEGQPQHF. CDR3 in DNA: TGTGCCAGGGTGACTCCAAATGGGGGTGAAGGTCAGCCCCAGCATTTT.

In this sample, this clone turned up a few times. The rearrangement links TRBV4-3 to TRBJ2-7, with 7 nucleotides matching TRBD2. From germline, CDR1 is LGHNA and CDR2 YSLEER. J was trimmed by 9 bases and V by 0 bases; bases with no gene match: 8. CDR3 length: 14 residues. CDR3 loop: CASSQDPTSRAQYF. The CDR3 bases are TGCGCCAGCAGCCAAGACCCGACTAGCCGGGCGCAGTACTTC.

The CDR3 DNA reads as TGTGCCAGCAGCAAAAGCGGAACCTACGAGCAGTACTTC. Its protein is CASSKSGTYEQYF. This chain links TRBV2 with TRBJ2-7; D is possibly TRBD2 (5 bases). Germline V gene data show CDR1 as SNHLY and CDR2 as FYNNEI. The CDR3 is made up of 13 amino acids. V was trimmed by 6 bases and J by 2 bases, leaving 11 bases between them.

This chain joins TRBV25-1 and TRBJ1-1; no reliable D call. V was pared by 3 bases and J by 11 bases, with 10 bases between. CDR1 and CDR2 from the germline V gene are MGHDK and SYGVNS. The CDR3 sequence is 11 residues long. The CDR3 DNA is TGTGCCAGCAGTGATCATTCCTGGGCTTTCTTT. Its protein is CASSDHSWAFF.

The chain is built from TRBV12-2 and TRBJ2-7; TRBD2 is the table's D call, not checked against the DNA. TRBV12-2 is described as a pseudogene. CDR3 length: 14 amino acids. The CDR3: CASRPRRRPYEQYF. Written as DNA, the CDR3 is TGTGCAAGTCGCCCCCGACGGAGACCCTACGAGCAGTACTTC.

The V call is TRBV27, the J call TRBJ1-1; D remains ambiguous. There are 13 residues in the CDR3. Germline lookup yields CDR1 MNHEY and CDR2 SMNVEV (reference sequence). V lost 1 base and J lost 1, with 4 bases in between. DNA for the CDR3: TGTGCCAGCAGTTTATTACAGAACACTGAAGCTTTCTTT. It is translated as CASSLLQNTEAFF.

This chain links TRBV18 with TRBJ2-7, with 7 bases that match TRBD1. J lost 2 bases, V lost 5 bases, and 6 bases had no gene match. The CDR3 has 14 residues. Germline assignment: CDR1 KGHSH and CDR2 LQKENI. The chain's CDR3 is CASSSGQRPYEQYF. DNA of the CDR3: TGTGCCAGCTCATCGGGACAGCGACCCTACGAGCAGTACTTC.